This TCR beta chain was found in a study of Graves' ophthalmopathy and Graves' hyperthyroidism. Study in general: Peripheral blood sampling preceded any treatment and occurred at initial diagnosis.

The sequenced template was RNA, covering the TCR beta CDR3 region. The workflow started with a first-round RT-PCR run with HTBI primers and then moved on to a second-round multiplex PCR. TCRdb reprocessed the multiplex PCR reads via MiXCR and lists one record per CDR3 protein. The sample lists 450,000 or so distinct CDR3 sequences, under 15% seen once, with over 8% in the top ten. Patients with other autoimmune diseases, uncontrolled infections, pregnancy or lactation were excluded. There are a few counts of this clonotype. The conserved closing phenylalanine or tryptophan is absent in this CDR3, likely reflecting a read error. This TCR derives from a woman aged 25-40 years with Graves' ophthalmopathy. Sequenced material: blood.

CDR3 coding DNA: TGCAGTGCTAGAGTGTCCCAGGGGTACGAGCAGTACTAC. It encodes CSARVSQGYEQYY. The chain couples TRBV20-1 to TRBJ2-7, with D perhaps TRBD1 (6 bases). The CDR3 sequence is 13 residues long. V was shortened by 1 base and J by 4 bases, with 11 bases between the two germline ends. The germline V gene encodes CDR1 DFQATT and CDR2 SNEGSKA (reference sequence).